What follows describes a single TCR beta chain. What it recognizes is unknown. This sample is drawn from a study of long-term antiretroviral therapy in people with HIV. Study-level results: ART adherence, viral resistance and therapy changes went undocumented.

The germline CDR1 and CDR2 sequences are SEHNR and FQNEAQ (reference sequence). This CDR3 region has 14 residues. Trimming shortened V by 4 bases and J by 0 bases, and 8 bases separated the two germline ends. The assay, immunoSEQ v3.0, was run at survey level. Sequencing was performed with immunoSEQ multiplex PCR; in TCRdb, only in-frame clones are kept and a portion is missing. The table includes fewer than 20,000 clones, 80% to 90% detected once. PBMC samples from each donor numbered at least one pre-ART and at least two post-ART. The V and J genes are TRBV7-9 and TRBJ2-3; weak D call: TRBD1 (6 bases). This TCR was recovered from a man aged 45-65 years with HIV. Here the sequenced sample was unsorted PBMCs, taken 4.2 years after starting antiretroviral therapy. The CDR3 is CASSSQGSTDTQYF. The CDR3 region has the DNA TGTGCCAGCAGCTCACAGGGAAGCACAGATACGCAGTATTTT.